This entry concerns a single T cell receptor beta chain. These data are taken from a study of blood T cell repertoires in COVID-19. Measured with immunoSEQ multiplex PCR; TCRdb has only the in-frame clones, and not every one. The sample has 170,000 or so clones, approximately 84% seen once. CDR1 is ENHRY and CDR2 is SYGVKD in the germline V gene. The CDR3 runs 13 residues. After removal of 3 bases from V and 10 bases from J, the junction contained 1 base not matched to a gene. Sequencing was done on a sample of peripheral blood. The receptor was isolated from a man between 18 and 35 years old with active or convalescent COVID-19. The chain is built from TRBV10-3 and TRBJ1-6; 9 bases are shared with TRBD1. CDR3 in DNA: TGTGCCATCAGTGATACAGGGGGCTCACCCCTCCACTTT. This encodes CAISDTGGSPLHF.